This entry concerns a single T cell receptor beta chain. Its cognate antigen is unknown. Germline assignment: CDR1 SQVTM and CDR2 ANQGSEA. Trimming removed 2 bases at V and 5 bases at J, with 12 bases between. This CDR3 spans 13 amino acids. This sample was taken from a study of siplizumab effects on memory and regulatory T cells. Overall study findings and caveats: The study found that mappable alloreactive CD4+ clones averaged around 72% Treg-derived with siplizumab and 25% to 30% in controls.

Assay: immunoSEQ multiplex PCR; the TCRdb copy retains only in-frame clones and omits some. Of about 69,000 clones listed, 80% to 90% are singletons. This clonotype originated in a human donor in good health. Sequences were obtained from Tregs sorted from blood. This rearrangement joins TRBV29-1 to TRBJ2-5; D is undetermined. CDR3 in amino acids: CSVEPDGRETQYF. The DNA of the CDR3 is TGCAGCGTTGAACCCGACGGTAGGGAGACCCAGTACTTC. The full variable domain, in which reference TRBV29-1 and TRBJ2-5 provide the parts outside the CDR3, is SAVISQKPSRDICQRGTSLTIQCQVDSQVTMMFWYRQQPGQSLTLIATANQGSEATYESGFVIDKFPISRPNLTFSTLTVSNMSPEDSSIYLCSVEPDGRETQYFGPGTRLLVL.